This T cell receptor (beta chain) was documented in a study of blood T cell repertoires in COVID-19. Study overall: The samples span acute and convalescent COVID-19 from the United States, Italy and Spain. T cells, B-cell-depleted T cells, or PBMCs supplied cDNA or gDNA.

The CDR3 has 13 amino acids. The germline gives CDR1 LNHDA, CDR2 SQIVND (reference sequence). V dropped 5 bases and J dropped 5 bases, with 9 bases sitting between them. Source study methods: The assay estimated nucleated cells by amplifying reference gene primers. TCRdb's copy holds only in-frame clones and misses some; the assay was immunoSEQ multiplex PCR. From that table come the V and J calls and clone size; the DNA was used to work out D and trimming. The repertoire holds about 160,000 clones, with roughly nine tenths as singletons. This clone was detected only a few times. The chain uses TRBV19 and TRBJ2-2, with D perhaps TRBD1 (6 bases). This TCR derives from a woman aged 60 to 75 with active or convalescent COVID-19. Sequenced input: peripheral blood. CDR3 bases: TGTGCCAGTAGTTCTCAGGGGACCGGGGAGCTGTTTTTT. It is translated as CASSSQGTGELFF. The whole variable domain, remainder taken from reference TRBV19 and TRBJ2-2, is DGGITQSPKYLFRKEGQNVTLSCEQNLNHDAMYWYRQDPGQGLRLIYYSQIVNDFQKGDIAEGYSVSREKKESFPLTVTSAQKNPTAFYLCASSSQGTGELFFGEGSRLTVL.